Presented here are 5 T cell receptor beta chains from one specimen sequenced in a study of cytomegalovirus exposure and HLA in healthy donors listed by TCRdb under 2017. Library method: the immunoSEQ multiplex PCR assay. For the multiplex PCR, a mixture combining 60 forward primers for TCR Vbeta segments and 13 reverse primers for TCR Jbeta segments was used. Held by TCRdb, this immuneACCESS table contains in-frame sequences only and omits some clones. Under half of the omission traces to an unresolved V gene where checked; the cause of the rest is unknown. Recorded for this sample are roughly 160,000 clones; about 80% of them occurred a single time. The ten largest clones add up to about 9.6% of the sample. Sequenced input: PBMCs. These receptor sequences come from a man aged 18 to 30 in good health and CMV-seropositive.

The chain carries TRBV6-1 and TRBJ2-1; 7 bases fit TRBD1. Unmatched junction bases numbered 12, after V lost 2 bases and J lost 8 bases. There are 16 residues in the CDR3. Germline V gene lookup returns CDR1 MNHNS and CDR2 SASEGT. The CDR3 here is CASSEQWGQSTDEQFF. CDR3 nucleotides: TGTGCCAGCAGTGAACAGTGGGGACAGAGTACAGATGAGCAGTTCTTC.

The chain is built from TRBV15 and TRBJ1-4; TRBD1 aligns across 8 bases. V trimming: 1 base; J trimming: 7 bases; junction bases outside the gene matches: 8. The CDR3 covers 16 residues. In germline, CDR1 is LNHNV, CDR2 YYDKDF (reference sequence). The CDR3 loop reads CATSRGAGGDGEKLFF. In DNA, the CDR3 is TGTGCCACCAGCAGAGGCGCAGGGGGCGATGGTGAAAAACTGTTTTTT.

The chain links TRBV11-2 to TRBJ2-3; D call uncertain. The V and J ends lost 5 bases and 4 bases respectively, with 13 bases between them. Germline V gives CDR1 SGHAT, CDR2 FQNNGV. The CDR3 contains 14 residues. The CDR3 region is CASSLLFVSDTQYF. In DNA form, the CDR3 reads TGTGCCAGCAGCCTCCTTTTTGTGTCAGATACGCAGTATTTT.

CDR3 region: CASSLGQGNYEQYF. The CDR3 DNA reads as TGTGCCAGCAGTCTCGGACAGGGCAACTACGAGCAGTACTTC. The chain has TRBV28 and TRBJ2-7; 8 nucleotides line up with TRBD1. Germline values: CDR1 MDHEN, CDR2 SYDVKM. The V segment lost 5 bases and the J segment 3 bases; nucleotides outside the gene matches: 6. The CDR3 runs 14 residues.

J is TRBJ1-4 and V is TRBV7-9; 9 bases agree with TRBD1. Germline CDR1 and CDR2: SEHNR and FQNEAQ (reference sequence). Trimming removed 6 bases from V and 2 bases from J; junction bases left unmatched: 7. This CDR3 has 16 amino acids. The CDR3 loop is CASSSGQGHTNEKLFF. The CDR3 nucleotides read TGTGCCAGCAGTTCCGGACAGGGGCACACTAATGAAAAACTGTTTTTT.